One T cell receptor beta chain is described in this entry. Patients of the Seattle cohort, enrolled during active infection, were followed longitudinally. This specimen comes from a study of blood T cell repertoires in COVID-19. Study summary: The cDNA or gDNA used as material had been derived from T cells, B-cell-depleted T cells, or PBMCs.

Method: immunoSEQ multiplex PCR; TCRdb's copy keeps in-frame clones and lacks some. The sample includes approximately 200,000 clones, around 90% of them seen just once. The V segment lost 3 bases and the J segment 4 bases; nucleotides outside the gene matches: 3. The germline gives CDR1 LGHDT, CDR2 YNNKEL (reference sequence). The CDR3 covers 15 residues. The chain uses TRBV3-1 (or the pseudogene TRBV3-2) and TRBJ2-5, with 12 nucleotides matching TRBD2. Sequenced input: peripheral blood. This TCR derives from a man aged 25-45 years with COVID-19, enrolled during active disease. The CDR3 here is CASSQTSGGLETQYF. The CDR3 DNA sequence: TGTGCCAGCAGCCAGACTAGCGGGGGACTAGAGACCCAGTACTTC.